This paragraph covers one TCR beta chain sequence. What it binds is not known. Healthy individuals of Caucasian origin from Russia, aged roughly 6 to 100, served as donors. After removal of 2 bases from V and 0 bases from J, the junction contained 7 bases not matched to a gene. This CDR3 contains 17 residues. Germline V gene lookup returns CDR1 SGHVS and CDR2 FQNEAQ. The data are from a study of blood T cells in healthy people across ages. Study in general: Capture via template switching afforded approximately one barcoded beta molecule per two T cells. Whole-study results and caveats: Greater diversity and more naive CD4+ cells were seen in long-lived donors than in aged donors.

A sample-barcoded 5' primer and a J-beta primer mix were used in a second PCR of roughly 7 to 12 cycles. A single record per CDR3 protein comes from TCRdb applying MiXCR to the 5' RACE reads. The repertoire holds around 990,000 distinct CDR3 sequences, roughly two fifths seen once, with about 12% in the top ten. Sequences were obtained from blood. The V gene is TRBV7-8, the J gene TRBJ2-3, with TRBD2 matching over 8 bases. The receptor comes from a man aged 18-30 years in good health. CDR3 nucleotides: TGTGCCAGCAGCTTATACAGCGGGGGAATCAGCACAGATACGCAGTATTTT. Its protein product is CASSLYSGGISTDTQYF. Supplemented by reference TRBV7-8 and TRBJ2-3, the full variable domain reads GAGVSQSPRYKVAKRGQDVALRCDPISGHVSLFWYQQALGQGPEFLTYFQNEAQLDKSGLPSDRFFAERPEGSVSTLKIQRTQQEDSAVYLCASSLYSGGISTDTQYFGPGTRLTVL.